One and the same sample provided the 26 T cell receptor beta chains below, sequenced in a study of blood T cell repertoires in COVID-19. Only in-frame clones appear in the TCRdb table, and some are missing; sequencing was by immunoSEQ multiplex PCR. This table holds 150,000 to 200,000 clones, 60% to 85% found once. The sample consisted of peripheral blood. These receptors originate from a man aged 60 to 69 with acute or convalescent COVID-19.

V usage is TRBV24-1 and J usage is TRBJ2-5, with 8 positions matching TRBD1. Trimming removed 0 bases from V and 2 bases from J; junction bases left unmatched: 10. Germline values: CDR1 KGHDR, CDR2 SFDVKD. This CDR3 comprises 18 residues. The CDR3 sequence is CATSDLPQGARPQETQYF. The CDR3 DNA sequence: TGTGCCACCAGTGATTTGCCCCAGGGGGCAAGGCCGCAAGAGACCCAGTACTTC.

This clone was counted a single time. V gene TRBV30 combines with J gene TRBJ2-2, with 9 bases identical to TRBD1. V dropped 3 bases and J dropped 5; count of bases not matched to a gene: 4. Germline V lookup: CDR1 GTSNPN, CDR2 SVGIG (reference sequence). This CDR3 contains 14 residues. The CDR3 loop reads CAWRAGQGTGELFF. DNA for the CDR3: TGTGCCTGGAGGGCAGGACAGGGGACCGGGGAGCTGTTTTTT.

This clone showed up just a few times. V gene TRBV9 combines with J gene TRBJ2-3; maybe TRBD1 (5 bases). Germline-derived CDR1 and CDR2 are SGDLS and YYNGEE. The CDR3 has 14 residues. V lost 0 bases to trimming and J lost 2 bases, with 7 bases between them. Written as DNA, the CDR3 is TGTGCCAGCAGCGTAGGCAGGGCCACAGATACGCAGTATTTT. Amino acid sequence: CASSVGRATDTQYF.

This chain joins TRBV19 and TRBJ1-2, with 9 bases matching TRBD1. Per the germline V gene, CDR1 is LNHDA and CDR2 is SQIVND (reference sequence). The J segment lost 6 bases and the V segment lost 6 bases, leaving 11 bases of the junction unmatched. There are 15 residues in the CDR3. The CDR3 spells CASSWGQGLGHGYTF. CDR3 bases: TGTGCCAGTAGCTGGGGACAGGGTCTTGGCCATGGCTACACCTTC.

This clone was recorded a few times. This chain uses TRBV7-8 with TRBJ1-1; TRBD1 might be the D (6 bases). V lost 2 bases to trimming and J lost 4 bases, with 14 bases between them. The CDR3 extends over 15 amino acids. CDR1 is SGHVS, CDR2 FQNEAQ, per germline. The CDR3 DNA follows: TGTGCCAGCAGCTTAACACCGAACAGGGCCACTGAAGCTTTCTTT. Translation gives CASSLTPNRATEAFF.

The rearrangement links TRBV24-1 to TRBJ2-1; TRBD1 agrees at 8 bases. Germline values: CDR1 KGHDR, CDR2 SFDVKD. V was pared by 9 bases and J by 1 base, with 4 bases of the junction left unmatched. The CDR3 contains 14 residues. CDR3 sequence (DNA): TGTGCCACCGGGGGACAGGAGTCCTACAATGAGCAGTTCTTC. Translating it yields CATGGQESYNEQFF.

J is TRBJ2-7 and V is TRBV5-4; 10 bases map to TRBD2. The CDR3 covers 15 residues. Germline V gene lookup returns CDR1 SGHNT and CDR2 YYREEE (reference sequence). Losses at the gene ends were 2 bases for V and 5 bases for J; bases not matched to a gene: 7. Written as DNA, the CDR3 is TGTGCCAGCAGCTTTAGCGGGGGGTGGGACAACGAGCAGTACTTC. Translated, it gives CASSFSGGWDNEQYF.

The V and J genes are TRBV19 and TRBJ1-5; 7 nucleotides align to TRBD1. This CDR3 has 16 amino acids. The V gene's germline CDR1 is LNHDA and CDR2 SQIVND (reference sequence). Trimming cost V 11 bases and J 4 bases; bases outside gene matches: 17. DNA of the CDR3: TGTGCCGTGGGAAGGGCAGGGGGGTCCAGTAATCAGCCCCAGCATTTT. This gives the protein CAVGRAGGSSNQPQHF.

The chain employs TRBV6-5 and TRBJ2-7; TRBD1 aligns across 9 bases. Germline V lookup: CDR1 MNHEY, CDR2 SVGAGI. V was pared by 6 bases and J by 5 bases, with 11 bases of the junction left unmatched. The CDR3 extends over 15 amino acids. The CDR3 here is CASSPTGGVNNEQYF. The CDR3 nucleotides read TGTGCCAGCAGCCCCACAGGGGGCGTAAATAACGAGCAGTACTTC.

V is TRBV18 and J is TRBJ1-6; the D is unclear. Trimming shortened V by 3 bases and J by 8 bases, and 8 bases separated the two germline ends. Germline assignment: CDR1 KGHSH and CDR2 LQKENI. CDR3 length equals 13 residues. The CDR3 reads CASSPATDSPLHF. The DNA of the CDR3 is TGTGCCAGCTCACCGGCCACCGATTCACCCCTCCACTTT.

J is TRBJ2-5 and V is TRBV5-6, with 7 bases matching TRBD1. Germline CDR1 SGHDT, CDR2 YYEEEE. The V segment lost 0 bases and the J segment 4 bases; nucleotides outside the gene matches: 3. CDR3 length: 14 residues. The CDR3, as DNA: TGTGCCAGCAGCTTGGGAGGGGGCGGAGAGACCCAGTACTTC. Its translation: CASSLGGGGETQYF.

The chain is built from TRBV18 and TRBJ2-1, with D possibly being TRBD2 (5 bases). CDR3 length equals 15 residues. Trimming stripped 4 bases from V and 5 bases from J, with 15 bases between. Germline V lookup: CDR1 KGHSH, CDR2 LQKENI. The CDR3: CASSQPRTLNNEQFF. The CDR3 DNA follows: TGTGCCAGCTCACAACCCAGGACTCTCAACAATGAGCAGTTCTTC.

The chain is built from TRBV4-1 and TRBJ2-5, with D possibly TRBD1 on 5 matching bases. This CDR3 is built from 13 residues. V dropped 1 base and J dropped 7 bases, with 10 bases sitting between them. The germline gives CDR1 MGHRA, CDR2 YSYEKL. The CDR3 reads CASSQGSDRTQYF. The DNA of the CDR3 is TGCGCCAGCAGCCAAGGTTCCGACAGGACCCAGTACTTC.

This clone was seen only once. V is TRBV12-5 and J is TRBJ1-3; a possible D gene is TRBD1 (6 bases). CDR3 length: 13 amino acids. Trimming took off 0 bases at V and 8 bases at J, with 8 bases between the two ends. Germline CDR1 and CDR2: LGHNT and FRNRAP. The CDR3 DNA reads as TGTGCTAGTGGTTTGGTACAGGGACACACCATATATTTT. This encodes CASGLVQGHTIYF.

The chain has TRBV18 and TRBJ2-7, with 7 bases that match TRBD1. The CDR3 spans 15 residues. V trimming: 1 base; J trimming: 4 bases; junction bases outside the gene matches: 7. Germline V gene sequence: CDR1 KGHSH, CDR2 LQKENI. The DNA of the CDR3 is TGTGCCAGCTCACCACTGCCCGACAGGGCTTACGAGCAGTACTTC. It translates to CASSPLPDRAYEQYF.

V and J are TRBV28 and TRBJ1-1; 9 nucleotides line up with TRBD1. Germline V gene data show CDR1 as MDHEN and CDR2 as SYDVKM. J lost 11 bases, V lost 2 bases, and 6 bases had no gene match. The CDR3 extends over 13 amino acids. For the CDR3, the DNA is TGTGCCAGCAGTTTAGGGACAGGGTGGGATGCTTTCTTT. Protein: CASSLGTGWDAFF.

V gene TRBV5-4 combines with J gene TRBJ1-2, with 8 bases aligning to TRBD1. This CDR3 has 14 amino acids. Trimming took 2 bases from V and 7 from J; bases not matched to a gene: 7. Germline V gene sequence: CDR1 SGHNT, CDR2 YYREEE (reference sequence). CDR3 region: CASSFTGGDSGYTF. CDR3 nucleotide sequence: TGTGCCAGCAGCTTCACAGGGGGTGACAGTGGCTACACCTTC. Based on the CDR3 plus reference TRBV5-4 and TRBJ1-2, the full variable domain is ETGVTQSPTHLIKTRGQQVTLRCSSQSGHNTVSWYQQALGQGPQFIFQYYREEENGRGNFPPRFSGLQFPNYSSELNVNALELDDSALYLCASSFTGGDSGYTFGSGTRLTVV.

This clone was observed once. This CDR3 is CAWSDGTGMNEQFF. The DNA of the CDR3 is TGTGCCTGGAGTGATGGGACAGGGATGAATGAGCAGTTCTTC. The chain uses TRBV30 and TRBJ2-1, with 9 bases aligning to TRBD1. Germline V gene lookup returns CDR1 GTSNPN and CDR2 SVGIG (reference sequence). Trimming removed 1 base from V and 7 bases from J; junction bases left unmatched: 5. The CDR3 runs to 14 residues.

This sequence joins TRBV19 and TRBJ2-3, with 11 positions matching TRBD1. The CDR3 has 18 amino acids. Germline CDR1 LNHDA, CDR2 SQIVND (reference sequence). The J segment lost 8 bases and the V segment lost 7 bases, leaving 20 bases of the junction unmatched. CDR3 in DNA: TGTGCCAGTACCACACCCGGTACCGGGACAGGGGGTGTAGGTACGCAGTATTTT. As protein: CASTTPGTGTGGVGTQYF.

CDR3 loop: CASARASNQPQHF. The DNA of the CDR3 is TGTGCCAGCGCCAGGGCAAGCAATCAGCCCCAGCATTTT. The genes are TRBV9 and TRBJ1-5, with D possibly TRBD1 on 5 matching bases. The CDR3 totals 13 residues. Per the germline V gene, CDR1 is SGDLS and CDR2 is YYNGEE. Between the trimmed V and J ends, which lost 7 bases and 1 base, there was a span of 9 bases.

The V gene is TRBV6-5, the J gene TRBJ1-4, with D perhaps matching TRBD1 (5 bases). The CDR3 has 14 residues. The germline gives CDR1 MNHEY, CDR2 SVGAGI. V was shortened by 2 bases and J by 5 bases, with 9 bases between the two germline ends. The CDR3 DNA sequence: TGTGCCAGCAGTTACGGGCAGGGAAATGAAAAACTGTTTTTT. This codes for CASSYGQGNEKLFF.

CDR3 sequence: CASIGQGPRNTEAFF. The CDR3 DNA sequence: TGTGCCAGCATCGGACAAGGCCCGAGGAACACTGAAGCTTTCTTT. The rearrangement joins TRBV6-5 to TRBJ1-1; D may be TRBD1 (5 bases). With 7 bases removed from V and 1 base from J, the gap between germline ends came to 16 bases. The CDR3 has 15 amino acids. Looked up from germline, CDR1 is MNHEY and CDR2 is SVGAGI.

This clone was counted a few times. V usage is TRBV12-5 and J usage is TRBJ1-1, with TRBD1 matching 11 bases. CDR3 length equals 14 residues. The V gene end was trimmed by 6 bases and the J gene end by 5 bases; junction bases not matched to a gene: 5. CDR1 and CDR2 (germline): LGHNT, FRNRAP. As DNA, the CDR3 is TGTGCTAGTGGCCTCGGGACAGGGGGGACTGAAGCTTTCTTT. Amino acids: CASGLGTGGTEAFF. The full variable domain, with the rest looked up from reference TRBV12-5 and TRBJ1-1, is DARVTQTPRHKVTEMGQEVTMRCQPILGHNTVFWYRQTMMQGLELLAYFRNRAPLDDSGMPKDRFSAEMPDATLATLKIQPSEPRDSAVYFCASGLGTGGTEAFFGQGTRLTVV.

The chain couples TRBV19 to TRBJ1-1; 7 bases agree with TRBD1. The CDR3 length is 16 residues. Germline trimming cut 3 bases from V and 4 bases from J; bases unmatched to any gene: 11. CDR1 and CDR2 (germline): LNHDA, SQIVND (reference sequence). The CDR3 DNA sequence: TGTGCCAGTAGTATGGCCAGGGGGTTGAAGGGCACTGAAGCTTTCTTT. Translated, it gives CASSMARGLKGTEAFF.

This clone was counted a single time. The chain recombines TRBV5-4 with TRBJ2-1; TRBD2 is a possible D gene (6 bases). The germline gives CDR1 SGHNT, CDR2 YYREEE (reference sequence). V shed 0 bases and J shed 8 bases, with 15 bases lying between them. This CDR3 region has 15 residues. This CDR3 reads CASSLAGAGYDEQFF. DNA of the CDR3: TGTGCCAGCAGCTTGGCCGGCGCGGGATATGATGAGCAGTTCTTC.

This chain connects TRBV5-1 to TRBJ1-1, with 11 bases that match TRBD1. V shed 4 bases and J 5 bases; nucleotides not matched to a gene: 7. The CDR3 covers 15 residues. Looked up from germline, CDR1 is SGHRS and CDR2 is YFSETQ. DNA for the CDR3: TGCGCCAGCAGCCCCCCCGGGACAGGGGGGACTGAAGCTTTCTTT. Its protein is CASSPPGTGGTEAFF. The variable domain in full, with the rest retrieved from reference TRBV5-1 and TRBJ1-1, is KAGVTQTPRYLIKTRGQQVTLSCSPISGHRSVSWYQQTPGQGLQFLFEYFSETQRNKGNFPGRFSGRQFSNSRSEMNVSTLELGDSALYLCASSPPGTGGTEAFFGQGTRLTVV.